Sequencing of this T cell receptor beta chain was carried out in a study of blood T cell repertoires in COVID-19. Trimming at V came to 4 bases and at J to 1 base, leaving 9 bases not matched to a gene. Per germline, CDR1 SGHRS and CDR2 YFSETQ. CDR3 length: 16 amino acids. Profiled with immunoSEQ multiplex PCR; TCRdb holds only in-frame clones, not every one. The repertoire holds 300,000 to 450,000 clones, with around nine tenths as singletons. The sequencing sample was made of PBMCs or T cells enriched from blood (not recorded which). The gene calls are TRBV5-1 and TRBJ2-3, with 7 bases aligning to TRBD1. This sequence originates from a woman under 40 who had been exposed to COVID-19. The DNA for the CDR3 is TGCGCCAGCAGCCAGACAGGGTGGTTCGGCACAGATACGCAGTATTTT. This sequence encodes CASSQTGWFGTDTQYF.